This is a list of T cell receptor beta chains from one sample in a study of T cells after yellow fever vaccination. In TCRdb, the 5' RACE reads were re-called with MiXCR into one record per CDR3 protein. This sample carries 450,000 to 650,000 distinct CDR3 sequences, roughly 14% of them seen once, and the ten largest clones take about 14%. This sample comprised PBMCs, obtained on the day of the yellow fever booster vaccination. These receptor sequences come from a man younger than 45 who received the YFV17D yellow fever vaccine. The CDR3 runs from the conserved cysteine through the conserved F or W. The D gene is left open where the match is weak. Part of the rows lack a size; the others show once, few, many or a class for expanded clones.

d_gene: -
v_gene: TRBV25-1
j_gene: TRBJ1-6
abundance: -
CDR3aa: CASALGGFNSPLHF
CDR3nt: TGTGCCAGCGCTTTGGGGGGTTTTAATTCACCCCTCCACTTT

d_gene: TRBD2
v_gene: TRBV20-1
j_gene: TRBJ2-1
abundance: few
CDR3aa: CSAQSSGRAANEQFF
CDR3nt: TGCAGTGCGCAATCCAGCGGGAGGGCTGCCAATGAGCAGTTCTTC

d_gene: -
v_gene: TRBV4-3
j_gene: TRBJ2-7
abundance: -
CDR3aa: CASSQVTGVSYEQYF
CDR3nt: TGCGCCAGCAGCCAAGTGACAGGAGTCTCCTACGAGCAGTACTTC

d_gene: TRBD2
v_gene: TRBV11-2
j_gene: TRBJ2-5
abundance: few
CDR3aa: CAPIVPSGSKQTQYF
CDR3nt: TGTGCCCCGATAGTGCCTAGCGGGAGTAAACAGACCCAGTACTTC

d_gene: TRBD1
v_gene: TRBV27
j_gene: TRBJ2-1
abundance: -
CDR3aa: CASSLGQSYNELFF
CDR3nt: TGTGCCAGCAGTCTGGGACAGTCCTACAATGAGCTGTTCTTC

d_gene: -
v_gene: TRBV9
j_gene: TRBJ2-7
abundance: few
CDR3aa: CASSAYEGSEQYF
CDR3nt: TGTGCCAGCAGCGCCTATGAGGGATCCGAGCAGTACTTC

d_gene: -
v_gene: TRBV20-1
j_gene: TRBJ2-5
abundance: -
CDR3aa: CSASLGGETQYF
CDR3nt: TGCAGTGCTAGCCTTGGGGGAGAGACCCAGTACTTC

d_gene: -
v_gene: TRBV7-9
j_gene: TRBJ1-1
abundance: few
CDR3aa: CASSLASGGAGTEAFF
CDR3nt: TGTGCCAGCAGCTTAGCCTCCGGGGGGGCAGGGACTGAAGCTTTCTTT

d_gene: -
v_gene: TRBV5-5
j_gene: TRBJ2-3
abundance: few
CDR3aa: CASNTLEDTQYF
CDR3nt: TGTGCCAGCAATACACTGGAGGATACGCAGTATTTT

d_gene: -
v_gene: TRBV7-2
j_gene: TRBJ2-1
abundance: -
CDR3aa: CASSSDSNEQFF
CDR3nt: TGTGCCAGCAGCTCGGACTCGAATGAGCAGTTCTTC

d_gene: -
v_gene: TRBV5-1
j_gene: TRBJ2-1
abundance: few
CDR3aa: CASSLTSHNSNEQFF
CDR3nt: TGCGCCAGCAGCTTGACTAGCCACAATTCAAATGAGCAGTTCTTC

d_gene: TRBD2
v_gene: TRBV11-2
j_gene: TRBJ2-3
abundance: -
CDR3aa: CASSLGPGGLAGRTDTQYF
CDR3nt: TGTGCCAGCAGCTTAGGCCCCGGTGGGCTAGCGGGGCGCACAGATACGCAGTATTTT

d_gene: -
v_gene: TRBV25-1
j_gene: TRBJ1-6
abundance: -
CDR3aa: CASAFTGRVSPLHF
CDR3nt: TGTGCCAGCGCCTTCACAGGACGGGTCTCACCCCTCCACTTT

d_gene: -
v_gene: TRBV3-1
j_gene: TRBJ2-3
abundance: many
CDR3aa: CASSPRDADTQYF
CDR3nt: TGTGCCAGCAGTCCTCGTGATGCAGATACGCAGTATTTT

d_gene: -
v_gene: TRBV28
j_gene: TRBJ2-7
abundance: -
CDR3aa: CASSLPLTDYYEQYF
CDR3nt: TGTGCCAGCAGTTTACCCCTGACGGATTACTACGAGCAGTACTTC

d_gene: -
v_gene: TRBV3-1
j_gene: TRBJ2-7
abundance: few
CDR3aa: CASSLRDPKNEQYF
CDR3nt: TGTGCCAGCAGCCTCAGGGACCCTAAAAACGAGCAGTACTTC

d_gene: TRBD2
v_gene: TRBV4-3
j_gene: TRBJ2-5
abundance: many
CDR3aa: CASSSAGGRGETQYF
CDR3nt: TGCGCCAGCAGCTCCGCCGGCGGGAGAGGGGAGACCCAGTACTTC

d_gene: TRBD1
v_gene: TRBV4-3
j_gene: TRBJ2-7
abundance: few
CDR3aa: CASSQGAYGQGAYEQYF
CDR3nt: TGCGCCAGCAGCCAAGGAGCCTATGGACAGGGGGCCTACGAGCAGTACTTC

d_gene: TRBD1
v_gene: TRBV11-2
j_gene: TRBJ2-3
abundance: -
CDR3aa: CASSLVPIGQGGTDTQYF
CDR3nt: TGTGCCAGCAGCTTAGTCCCTATCGGACAGGGAGGAACAGATACGCAGTATTTT

d_gene: -
v_gene: TRBV27
j_gene: TRBJ2-1
abundance: -
CDR3aa: CASSSQPMGPNEQFF
CDR3nt: TGTGCCAGCAGCTCCCAACCTATGGGGCCTAATGAGCAGTTCTTC

d_gene: -
v_gene: TRBV24-1
j_gene: TRBJ2-1
abundance: -
CDR3aa: CATSDPQGYNEQFF
CDR3nt: TGTGCCACCAGTGATCCCCAGGGTTACAATGAGCAGTTCTTC

d_gene: -
v_gene: TRBV29-1
j_gene: TRBJ2-6
abundance: -
CDR3aa: CSVVKEAGANVLTF
CDR3nt: TGCAGCGTTGTAAAAGAAGCAGGGGCCAACGTCCTGACTTTC

d_gene: TRBD1
v_gene: TRBV23-1
j_gene: TRBJ2-7
abundance: -
CDR3aa: CTSSQTGYSYEQYF
CDR3nt: TGCACCAGCAGTCAGACAGGGTACTCCTACGAGCAGTACTTC

d_gene: -
v_gene: TRBV29-1
j_gene: TRBJ2-3
abundance: -
CDR3aa: CSVEVYSTDTQYF
CDR3nt: TGCAGCGTTGAGGTGTATAGCACAGATACGCAGTATTTT

d_gene: TRBD2
v_gene: TRBV9
j_gene: TRBJ2-1
abundance: -
CDR3aa: CASSDGASGIGNEQFF
CDR3nt: TGTGCCAGCAGCGATGGGGCTAGCGGGATAGGAAATGAGCAGTTCTTC

d_gene: TRBD1
v_gene: TRBV5-1
j_gene: TRBJ1-4
abundance: -
CDR3aa: CSSSRDRGNEKLFF
CDR3nt: TGCTCCAGCAGCCGCGACAGGGGTAATGAAAAACTGTTTTTT

d_gene: -
v_gene: TRBV11-2
j_gene: TRBJ1-3
abundance: -
CDR3aa: CASSFKTNFAPDGNTIYF
CDR3nt: TGTGCCAGCAGCTTCAAAACCAACTTTGCTCCCGATGGAAACACCATATATTTT

d_gene: TRBD2
v_gene: TRBV19
j_gene: TRBJ2-1
abundance: few
CDR3aa: CASSLTSTLPNGEQFF
CDR3nt: TGTGCCAGTAGTTTGACTAGCACCCTCCCGAATGGTGAGCAGTTCTTC

d_gene: TRBD2
v_gene: TRBV28
j_gene: TRBJ2-1
abundance: few
CDR3aa: CASSVRTSGSNEQFF
CDR3nt: TGTGCCAGCAGTGTCCGGACTAGCGGGTCCAATGAGCAGTTCTTC

d_gene: TRBD2
v_gene: TRBV4-3
j_gene: TRBJ2-1
abundance: -
CDR3aa: CASSQADGLAFGNEQFF
CDR3nt: TGCGCCAGCAGCCAGGCCGACGGACTAGCGTTCGGGAATGAGCAGTTCTTC

d_gene: -
v_gene: TRBV12-5
j_gene: TRBJ1-3
abundance: -
CDR3aa: CASDSKFSGNTIYF
CDR3nt: TGTGCTAGTGACTCGAAGTTCTCTGGAAACACCATATATTTT

d_gene: TRBD2
v_gene: TRBV28
j_gene: TRBJ2-5
abundance: -
CDR3aa: CASSASGASEETQYF
CDR3nt: TGTGCCAGCAGTGCGAGCGGGGCCTCCGAAGAGACCCAGTACTTC

d_gene: TRBD2
v_gene: TRBV6-1
j_gene: TRBJ2-7
abundance: few
CDR3aa: CASSITSGSSAYEQYF
CDR3nt: TGTGCCAGCAGCATAACTAGCGGGAGCTCCGCCTACGAGCAGTACTTC

d_gene: -
v_gene: TRBV4-3
j_gene: TRBJ1-4
abundance: -
CDR3aa: CASSQDLGQLTNEKLFF
CDR3nt: TGCGCCAGCAGCCAAGATCTAGGGCAGCTCACTAATGAAAAACTGTTTTTT

d_gene: -
v_gene: TRBV4-2
j_gene: TRBJ2-2
abundance: few
CDR3aa: CASSQAGGGHMDGELFF
CDR3nt: TGTGCCAGCAGCCAGGCCGGAGGAGGCCACATGGACGGGGAGCTGTTTTTT

d_gene: -
v_gene: TRBV20-1
j_gene: TRBJ2-4
abundance: few
CDR3aa: CSARDGVQLAKNIQYF
CDR3nt: TGCAGTGCTAGAGATGGGGTCCAACTAGCCAAAAACATTCAGTACTTC

d_gene: -
v_gene: TRBV6-2/TRBV6-3
j_gene: TRBJ2-2
abundance: few
CDR3aa: CASSYLRTGELFF
CDR3nt: TGTGCCAGCAGTTACCTGAGAACCGGGGAGCTGTTTTTT

d_gene: -
v_gene: TRBV12-3/TRBV12-4
j_gene: TRBJ1-6
abundance: -
CDR3aa: CASSFFGGESSPLHF
CDR3nt: TGTGCCAGCAGTTTCTTCGGTGGGGAAAGTTCACCCCTCCACTTT

d_gene: -
v_gene: TRBV5-5
j_gene: TRBJ1-4
abundance: -
CDR3aa: CASSLNSNEKLFF
CDR3nt: TGTGCCAGCAGCTTGAATTCGAATGAAAAACTGTTTTTT

d_gene: TRBD2
v_gene: TRBV7-2
j_gene: TRBJ2-7
abundance: -
CDR3aa: CASSLVQQGLAGLEQYF
CDR3nt: TGTGCCAGCAGCTTAGTCCAGCAGGGACTAGCGGGACTCGAGCAGTACTTC

d_gene: TRBD1
v_gene: TRBV5-1
j_gene: TRBJ2-3
abundance: -
CDR3aa: CASSNTGGKEADTQYF
CDR3nt: TGCGCCAGCAGCAATACAGGGGGCAAGGAGGCAGATACGCAGTATTTT

d_gene: -
v_gene: TRBV5-1
j_gene: TRBJ2-5
abundance: few
CDR3aa: CASSLDFDETQYF
CDR3nt: TGCGCCAGCAGCTTGGACTTTGACGAGACCCAGTACTTC

d_gene: -
v_gene: TRBV7-3
j_gene: TRBJ2-1
abundance: -
CDR3aa: CASSSYGGGNERFF
CDR3nt: TGTGCCAGCAGCTCTTACGGAGGGGGAAATGAGCGGTTCTTC

d_gene: -
v_gene: TRBV7-2
j_gene: TRBJ2-3
abundance: -
CDR3aa: CATQQFSTDTQYF
CDR3nt: TGTGCCACCCAGCAGTTTAGCACAGATACGCAGTATTTT

d_gene: TRBD2
v_gene: TRBV7-2
j_gene: TRBJ2-1
abundance: -
CDR3aa: CASSSQAGVGNEQFF
CDR3nt: TGTGCCAGCAGCTCCCAAGCGGGAGTCGGCAATGAGCAGTTCTTC

d_gene: TRBD2
v_gene: TRBV6-5
j_gene: TRBJ2-2
abundance: few
CDR3aa: CASSFASGKAGGLFF
CDR3nt: TGTGCCAGCAGTTTCGCTAGCGGGAAGGCCGGGGGGCTGTTTTTT

d_gene: TRBD2
v_gene: TRBV29-1
j_gene: TRBJ2-7
abundance: -
CDR3aa: CSVEAGTTSYEQYF
CDR3nt: TGCAGCGTTGAGGCCGGGACTACTTCCTACGAGCAGTACTTC

d_gene: TRBD2
v_gene: TRBV7-9
j_gene: TRBJ2-1
abundance: -
CDR3aa: CASSPTSGGEQFF
CDR3nt: TGTGCCAGCAGCCCCACTAGCGGGGGTGAGCAGTTCTTC

d_gene: TRBD1
v_gene: TRBV5-1
j_gene: TRBJ1-4
abundance: -
CDR3aa: CASKLQGETNEKLFF
CDR3nt: TGCGCCAGCAAATTACAGGGGGAGACTAATGAAAAACTGTTTTTT

d_gene: -
v_gene: TRBV7-2
j_gene: TRBJ2-1
abundance: -
CDR3aa: CASSSTGIVNYNEQFF
CDR3nt: TGTGCCAGCAGCTCAACTGGGATTGTCAACTACAATGAGCAGTTCTTC

d_gene: TRBD2
v_gene: TRBV19
j_gene: TRBJ2-3
abundance: -
CDR3aa: CASSGRAFSTDTQYF
CDR3nt: TGTGCCTCTAGCGGGAGGGCCTTCAGCACAGATACGCAGTATTTT

d_gene: -
v_gene: TRBV14
j_gene: TRBJ2-5
abundance: -
CDR3aa: CASILPPPTGETQYF
CDR3nt: TGTGCCAGCATCCTTCCCCCCCCTACGGGAGAGACCCAGTACTTC

d_gene: -
v_gene: TRBV28
j_gene: TRBJ2-7
abundance: many
CDR3aa: CASSLVTSYEQYF
CDR3nt: TGTGCCAGCAGTTTAGTCACATCCTACGAGCAGTACTTC